This is a list of T cell receptor beta chains from one sample in a study of control samples from healthy donors and cancer patients. Assay used: immunoSEQ multiplex PCR; TCRdb lists only in-frame clones, some missing. The profile covers tens of thousands of clones, with less than 85% appearing a single time and 47% taken by the ten largest. Material for sequencing was blood. The receptors were sampled from a man aged 60 to 69 in good health. Both conserved end residues are part of each CDR3. The order of the fields is CDR3 protein, CDR3 DNA, J gene, V gene, D gene, clone size. The D gene is left open where the match is weak. The size of a clone is reported for some rows only, either as once, few or many, or as a class for expanded clones.

cdr3_aa: CASSLGQGGDTIYF
cdr3_nt: TGTGCCAGCAGCTTGGGACAGGGTGGGGACACCATATATTTT
j_call: TRBJ1-3
v_call: TRBV7-9
d_call: TRBD1
clone_size: -

cdr3_aa: CASTREKGPNYGYTF
cdr3_nt: TGCGCCAGCACCCGAGAGAAAGGACCTAACTATGGCTACACCTTC
j_call: TRBJ1-2
v_call: TRBV5-1
d_call: -
clone_size: -

cdr3_aa: CASSLGRREGYTF
cdr3_nt: TGTGCCAGCAGTTTGGGACGGCGGGAAGGCTACACCTTC
j_call: TRBJ1-2
v_call: TRBV12-3/TRBV12-4
d_call: -
clone_size: -

cdr3_aa: CASRGAASNQPQHF
cdr3_nt: TGTGCCAGCAGGGGCGCGGCTAGCAATCAGCCCCAGCATTTT
j_call: TRBJ1-5
v_call: TRBV2
d_call: -
clone_size: -

cdr3_aa: CASSLGQFLSSGANVLTF
cdr3_nt: TGCGCCAGCAGCTTGGGACAGTTCCTTTCCTCTGGGGCCAACGTCCTGACTTTC
j_call: TRBJ2-6
v_call: TRBV5-1
d_call: -
clone_size: few

cdr3_aa: CASSENAGASGTEAFF
cdr3_nt: TGTGCCAGCTCAGAAAACGCAGGGGCCTCGGGGACTGAAGCTTTCTTT
j_call: TRBJ1-1
v_call: TRBV18
d_call: -
clone_size: -

cdr3_aa: CASSLTGGMGSPLHF
cdr3_nt: TGTGCCAGCAGCTTAACGGGGGGCATGGGTTCACCCCTCCACTTT
j_call: TRBJ1-6
v_call: TRBV7-2
d_call: -
clone_size: -

cdr3_aa: CASSLTPNEQFF
cdr3_nt: TGTGCCAGCAGCTTAACCCCCAATGAGCAGTTCTTC
j_call: TRBJ2-1
v_call: TRBV5-4
d_call: -
clone_size: -

cdr3_aa: CASSLEQTNEKLFF
cdr3_nt: TGTGCCAGCAGCTTAGAACAGACTAATGAAAAACTGTTTTTT
j_call: TRBJ1-4
v_call: TRBV7-9
d_call: -
clone_size: -

cdr3_aa: CASSLPGRGRTNEKLFF
cdr3_nt: TGTGCCAGCAGTTTACCCGGCAGGGGAAGAACTAATGAAAAACTGTTTTTT
j_call: TRBJ1-4
v_call: TRBV28
d_call: -
clone_size: -

cdr3_aa: CASSLAGQSETQYF
cdr3_nt: TGTGCCAGCAGCTTGGCGGGACAGTCCGAGACCCAGTACTTC
j_call: TRBJ2-5
v_call: TRBV7-7
d_call: -
clone_size: -

cdr3_aa: CASSRGSNTGELFF
cdr3_nt: TGTGCCAGCAGTAGAGGGTCGAACACCGGGGAGCTGTTTTTT
j_call: TRBJ2-2
v_call: TRBV6-2/TRBV6-3
d_call: -
clone_size: -

cdr3_aa: CASRPQGPASGNTIYF
cdr3_nt: TGTGCCAGCAGACCGCAGGGTCCTGCCTCTGGAAACACCATATATTTT
j_call: TRBJ1-3
v_call: TRBV6-6
d_call: -
clone_size: -

cdr3_aa: CASSLAARRDGYEQYF
cdr3_nt: TGTGCCAGCAGCTTGGCCGCTCGTAGGGATGGTTACGAGCAGTACTTC
j_call: TRBJ2-7
v_call: TRBV5-6
d_call: -
clone_size: -

cdr3_aa: CASSRGGGYNEQFF
cdr3_nt: TGCGCCAGCAGCCGGGGCGGGGGATACAATGAGCAGTTCTTC
j_call: TRBJ2-1
v_call: TRBV4-3
d_call: TRBD2
clone_size: few

cdr3_aa: CASSLDGSNSPLHF
cdr3_nt: TGTGCCAGCAGCTTAGATGGCAGTAATTCACCCCTCCACTTT
j_call: TRBJ1-6
v_call: TRBV7-9
d_call: -
clone_size: few

cdr3_aa: CASSLAWAGGEAFF
cdr3_nt: TGCGCCAGCAGCTTGGCCTGGGCAGGGGGCGAAGCTTTCTTT
j_call: TRBJ1-1
v_call: TRBV5-1
d_call: TRBD1
clone_size: -

cdr3_aa: CASSQVGDLAGELFF
cdr3_nt: TGCGCCAGCAGCCAAGTTGGGGACTTGGCCGGGGAGCTGTTTTTT
j_call: TRBJ2-2
v_call: TRBV4-1
d_call: -
clone_size: -

cdr3_aa: CASSLDSGGTDTQYF
cdr3_nt: TGTGCCAGCAGCTTAGACAGCGGGGGAACAGATACGCAGTATTTT
j_call: TRBJ2-3
v_call: TRBV7-2
d_call: TRBD2
clone_size: -

cdr3_aa: CSVRDGVYNQPQHF
cdr3_nt: TGCAGCGTCAGGGATGGGGTTTATAATCAGCCCCAGCATTTT
j_call: TRBJ1-5
v_call: TRBV29-1
d_call: -
clone_size: -

cdr3_aa: CASSPGVAGVSTGELFF
cdr3_nt: TGCGCCAGCAGCCCTGGTGTAGCGGGAGTCAGCACCGGGGAGCTGTTTTTT
j_call: TRBJ2-2
v_call: TRBV5-1
d_call: TRBD2
clone_size: -

cdr3_aa: CAWSVQSREQYF
cdr3_nt: TGTGCCTGGAGTGTACAATCCCGCGAGCAGTACTTC
j_call: TRBJ2-7
v_call: TRBV30
d_call: -
clone_size: few

cdr3_aa: CASSDGGLYSYNEQFF
cdr3_nt: TGTGCCAGCAGCGACGGGGGGCTTTACTCCTACAATGAGCAGTTCTTC
j_call: TRBJ2-1
v_call: TRBV2
d_call: -
clone_size: -

cdr3_aa: CASSNGITEQYF
cdr3_nt: TGTGCCAGCAGCAATGGGATCACCGAGCAGTACTTC
j_call: TRBJ2-7
v_call: TRBV12-3/TRBV12-4
d_call: -
clone_size: -

cdr3_aa: CASIITGSNQPQHF
cdr3_nt: TGTGCCAGCATTATCACAGGTAGCAATCAGCCCCAGCATTTT
j_call: TRBJ1-5
v_call: TRBV5-8
d_call: -
clone_size: -

cdr3_aa: CAWSATGLSSPLHF
cdr3_nt: TGTGCCTGGAGTGCGACAGGGCTGTCATCACCCCTCCACTTT
j_call: TRBJ1-6
v_call: TRBV30
d_call: TRBD1
clone_size: once

cdr3_aa: CASSPQVHNEKLFF
cdr3_nt: TGTGCCAGCTCACCGCAGGTCCATAATGAAAAACTGTTTTTT
j_call: TRBJ1-4
v_call: TRBV18
d_call: -
clone_size: -

cdr3_aa: CATSLGRGYNEQFF
cdr3_nt: TGTGCCACCAGTTTAGGGAGAGGCTACAATGAGCAGTTCTTC
j_call: TRBJ2-1
v_call: TRBV24-1
d_call: -
clone_size: once

cdr3_aa: CASSLAGLPSYEQYF
cdr3_nt: TGTGCCAGCAGTTTAGCGGGACTCCCTTCCTACGAGCAGTACTTC
j_call: TRBJ2-7
v_call: TRBV28
d_call: -
clone_size: once

cdr3_aa: CAWSVNSFNYGYTF
cdr3_nt: TGTGCCTGGAGTGTCAACAGCTTTAACTATGGCTACACCTTC
j_call: TRBJ1-2
v_call: TRBV30
d_call: -
clone_size: -

cdr3_aa: CASSPPTSFYKGQFF
cdr3_nt: TGTGCCAGCAGTCCCCCTACGAGCTTTTACAAGGGGCAGTTCTTC
j_call: TRBJ2-1
v_call: TRBV28
d_call: -
clone_size: -

cdr3_aa: CASSSARGYYGYTF
cdr3_nt: TGTGCCAGCAGCTCAGCCCGGGGTTACTATGGCTACACCTTC
j_call: TRBJ1-2
v_call: TRBV7-2
d_call: -
clone_size: once

cdr3_aa: CASSLGAPRGYTF
cdr3_nt: TGTGCCAGCAGCTTGGGGGCCCCCCGTGGCTACACCTTC
j_call: TRBJ1-2
v_call: TRBV5-6
d_call: -
clone_size: -

cdr3_aa: CASSAQGLGNSPLHF
cdr3_nt: TGCGCCAGCAGCGCCCAGGGGTTGGGAAATTCACCCCTCCACTTT
j_call: TRBJ1-6
v_call: TRBV4-1
d_call: -
clone_size: -

cdr3_aa: CASTLPQGQREKLFF
cdr3_nt: TGTGCCAGCACCCTCCCTCAAGGGCAGCGGGAAAAACTGTTTTTT
j_call: TRBJ1-4
v_call: TRBV6-5
d_call: -
clone_size: -

cdr3_aa: CASSEALRGGEQYF
cdr3_nt: TGTGCCAGCAGCGAAGCCCTTCGGGGGGGTGAGCAGTACTTC
j_call: TRBJ2-7
v_call: TRBV2
d_call: TRBD2
clone_size: once

cdr3_aa: CASRKGDRDNQPQHF
cdr3_nt: TGTGCCAGCAGGAAGGGCGACAGGGACAATCAGCCCCAGCATTTT
j_call: TRBJ1-5
v_call: TRBV2
d_call: TRBD1
clone_size: -

cdr3_aa: CASSSRQGTNTGELFF
cdr3_nt: TGTGCCAGCAGCTCACGACAGGGAACGAACACCGGGGAGCTGTTTTTT
j_call: TRBJ2-2
v_call: TRBV7-2
d_call: TRBD1
clone_size: once

cdr3_aa: CASSIDTGYGYTF
cdr3_nt: TGTGCCAGTAGTATTGATACAGGGTATGGCTACACCTTC
j_call: TRBJ1-2
v_call: TRBV19
d_call: -
clone_size: -

cdr3_aa: CASRQWGTGVLTNQPQHF
cdr3_nt: TGTGCCAGCAGGCAGTGGGGGACAGGGGTACTAACTAATCAGCCCCAGCATTTT
j_call: TRBJ1-5
v_call: TRBV27
d_call: TRBD1
clone_size: -

cdr3_aa: CASSVEPTSYNEQFF
cdr3_nt: TGTGCCAGCAGCGTAGAGCCGACTTCCTACAATGAGCAGTTCTTC
j_call: TRBJ2-1
v_call: TRBV9
d_call: -
clone_size: -

cdr3_aa: CASSPGSNQPQHF
cdr3_nt: TGTGCCAGCTCTCCAGGAAGCAATCAGCCCCAGCATTTT
j_call: TRBJ1-5
v_call: TRBV18
d_call: -
clone_size: -

cdr3_aa: CASSPLDNRYFWANYGYTF
cdr3_nt: TGTGCCAGCAGCCCCTTGGATAACCGGTACTTTTGGGCGAACTATGGCTACACCTTC
j_call: TRBJ1-2
v_call: TRBV7-9
d_call: -
clone_size: few

cdr3_aa: CASSLEWGYSYEQYF
cdr3_nt: TGTGCCAGCAGCTTAGAGTGGGGGTACTCCTACGAGCAGTACTTC
j_call: TRBJ2-7
v_call: TRBV11-2
d_call: -
clone_size: -

cdr3_aa: CAKSGQGASGELFF
cdr3_nt: TGTGCCAAGTCGGGACAGGGGGCATCCGGGGAGCTGTTTTTT
j_call: TRBJ2-2
v_call: TRBV2
d_call: TRBD1
clone_size: -

cdr3_aa: CAWTLDSSGTEAFF
cdr3_nt: TGTGCCTGGACCCTGGACAGTTCAGGCACTGAAGCTTTCTTT
j_call: TRBJ1-1
v_call: TRBV30
d_call: -
clone_size: -

cdr3_aa: CASSQERTGLLFF
cdr3_nt: TGTGCCAGCAGCCAAGAACGGACAGGGCTACTGTTTTTT
j_call: TRBJ1-4
v_call: TRBV14
d_call: TRBD1
clone_size: -